In its sample, the clone carrying this TCR beta chain was seen many times. Antigen: not known. A much bigger clone sits one base away, suggesting this may be a read error. Included in the TCR beta cDNA libraries were unique molecular identifiers. Starting from around 1 to 10 million T cells, the study yielded 460,000 or so cDNA molecules. TCRdb re-called the PCR reads through MiXCR, storing one row per CDR3 protein. The sample shows some 240,000 distinct CDR3 sequences, 35% to 45% of them seen only once. This entry comes from a study of post-analysis software for immune sequencing data. Study results and caveats: Patients with multiple sclerosis recorded significantly lower normalized Chao1 diversity than controls, the study found. Under F measure analysis, samples from one preparation batch co-clustered strongly.

The specimen sequenced was blood. The TCR sequence derives from a girl aged 5-17 years with multiple sclerosis.

The CDR3 sequence: CSGRAGGRNEQFF. In DNA, the CDR3 is TGCAGCGGAAGAGCGGGGGGACGCAATGAGCAGTTCTTC. This chain uses TRBV29-1 with TRBJ2-1, with 9 bases that match TRBD2. The length of the CDR3 is 13 residues. CDR1 and CDR2 (germline): SQVTM, ANQGSEA. Trimming at V came to 7 bases and at J to 6 bases, leaving 7 bases not matched to a gene.